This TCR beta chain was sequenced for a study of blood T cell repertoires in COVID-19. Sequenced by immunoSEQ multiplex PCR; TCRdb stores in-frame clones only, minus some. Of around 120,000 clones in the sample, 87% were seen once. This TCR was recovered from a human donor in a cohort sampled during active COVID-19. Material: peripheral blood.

As DNA, the CDR3 is TGTGCCAGTTGTCCGCGGACAGGGGGCCTCTACGAGCAGTACTTC. Translating it yields CASCPRTGGLYEQYF. The J gene is TRBJ2-7, the V gene TRBV19; 11 bases match TRBD1. Trimming at V came to 8 bases and at J to 3 bases, leaving 9 bases not matched to a gene. The CDR3 consists of 15 residues. Germline CDR1 and CDR2: LNHDA and SQIVND (reference sequence). Looking up the rest from reference TRBV19 and TRBJ2-7 gives the full variable domain: DGGITQSPKYLFRKEGQNVTLSCEQNLNHDAMYWYRQDPGQGLRLIYYSQIVNDFQKGDIAEGYSVSREKKESFPLTVTSAQKNPTAFYLCASCPRTGGLYEQYFGPGTRLTVT.